The clone carrying this T cell receptor (beta chain) was detected only a few times. Its specificity is unknown. This record belongs to a study of tumor-infiltrating lymphocytes in localized non-small cell lung cancer. The CDR3 is 15 residues long. From germline, CDR1 is SGHRS and CDR2 YFSETQ. V dropped 5 bases and J dropped 7; count of bases not matched to a gene: 9. Sequenced by immunoSEQ multiplex PCR; TCRdb stores in-frame clones only, minus some. The sample has around 12,000 clones, roughly 66% seen once. Findings of the study overall: Not all patients were TCR sequenced, owing to tissue quantity. Higher tumor T cell infiltration than in uninvolved lung was supported by TCRbeta sequencing. Technical variation could not be separated from intratumor heterogeneity here.

Sequencing input: uninvolved lung tissue not adjacent to the tumor. The clonotype was recovered from a human donor with non-small cell lung cancer. The chain couples TRBV5-1 to TRBJ2-2, with TRBD1 identical over 9 bases. The DNA for the CDR3 is TGCGCCAGCAGTTCTACACAGGGGGCGATCGGGGAGCTGTTTTTT. Translating gives CASSSTQGAIGELFF.